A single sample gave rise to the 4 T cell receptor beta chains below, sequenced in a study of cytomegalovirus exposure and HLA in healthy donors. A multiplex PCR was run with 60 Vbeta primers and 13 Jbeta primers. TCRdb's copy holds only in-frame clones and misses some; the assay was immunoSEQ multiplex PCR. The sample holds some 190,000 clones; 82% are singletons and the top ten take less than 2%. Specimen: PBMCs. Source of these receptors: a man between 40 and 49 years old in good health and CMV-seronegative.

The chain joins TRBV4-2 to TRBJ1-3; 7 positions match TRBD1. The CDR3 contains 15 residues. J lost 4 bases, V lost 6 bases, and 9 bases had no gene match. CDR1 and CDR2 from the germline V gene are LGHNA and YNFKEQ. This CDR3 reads CASSLQGTAGNTIYF. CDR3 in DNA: TGTGCCAGCAGTCTACAGGGGACGGCGGGAAACACCATATATTTT.

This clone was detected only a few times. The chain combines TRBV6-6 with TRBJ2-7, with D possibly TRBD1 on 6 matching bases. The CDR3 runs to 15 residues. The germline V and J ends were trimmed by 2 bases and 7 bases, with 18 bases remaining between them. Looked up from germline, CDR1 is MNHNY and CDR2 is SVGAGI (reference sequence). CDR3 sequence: CASSYGIQGTWEQYF. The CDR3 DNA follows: TGTGCCAGCAGTTACGGGATACAGGGAACCTGGGAGCAGTACTTC.

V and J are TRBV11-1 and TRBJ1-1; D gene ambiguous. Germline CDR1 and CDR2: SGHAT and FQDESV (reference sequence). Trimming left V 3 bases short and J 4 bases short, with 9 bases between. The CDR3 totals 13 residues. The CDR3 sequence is CASSFVRGTEAFF. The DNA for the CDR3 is TGTGCCAGCAGCTTTGTACGGGGCACTGAAGCTTTCTTT. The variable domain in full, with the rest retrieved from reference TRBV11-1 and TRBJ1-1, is EAEVAQSPRYKITEKSQAVAFWCDPISGHATLYWYRQILGQGPELLVQFQDESVVDDSQLPKDRFSAERLKGVDSTLKIQPAELGDSAMYLCASSFVRGTEAFFGQGTRLTVV.

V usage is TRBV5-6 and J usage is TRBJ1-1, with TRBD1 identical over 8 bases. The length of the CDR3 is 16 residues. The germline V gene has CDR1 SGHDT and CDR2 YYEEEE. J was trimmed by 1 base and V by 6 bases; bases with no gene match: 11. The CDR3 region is CASTFLTGTGNTEAFF. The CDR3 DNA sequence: TGTGCCAGCACTTTCTTAACCGGGACAGGGAACACTGAAGCTTTCTTT.